What follows is one T cell receptor beta chain and its context. This record comes from a study of T cell changes during pregnancy in multiple sclerosis. Measured with immunoSEQ multiplex PCR; TCRdb has only the in-frame clones, and not every one. The sample yields 70,000 to 95,000 clones, almost 95% seen once. The V gene lost 2 bases and the J gene lost 7 bases, with 6 bases spanning the gap. CDR3 length: 12 residues. In germline, CDR1 is SGHTA, CDR2 FQGTGA. Sequenced material: peripheral blood, taken in the third trimester of pregnancy. This chain joins TRBV7-3 and TRBJ2-1, with a tentative D call TRBD2 (6 bases). The TCR sequence derives from a female donor with multiple sclerosis, enrolled in a pregnancy study. The CDR3 DNA follows: TGTGCCAGCAGCTTACTAGCGAATGAGCAGTTCTTC. Protein sequence: CASSLLANEQFF.